Following are 2 T cell receptor beta chains from one sample sequenced in a study of T cells after yellow fever vaccination. TCRdb passed the 5' RACE reads through MiXCR, listing each CDR3 protein once. The table includes a few hundred thousand distinct CDR3 sequences, 10% to 15% detected once. Sequencing used CD4+ T cells sorted from PBMCs, obtained 45 days after the yellow fever booster vaccination. These TCRs come from a man under 40 who received the YFV17D yellow fever vaccine.

This clonotype has just a few counts. V is TRBV20-1 and J is TRBJ2-2, with D tentatively TRBD1 or TRBD2 (6 bases each). There are 14 residues in the CDR3. V was trimmed by 3 bases and J by 2 bases, leaving 10 bases between them. Germline-derived CDR1 and CDR2 are DFQATT and SNEGSKA (reference sequence). CDR3 sequence: CSARAGGNTGELFF. The CDR3 coding sequence is TGCAGTGCTAGGGCCGGGGGCAACACCGGGGAGCTGTTTTTT.

This sequence joins TRBV5-4 and TRBJ2-2; D might be TRBD2 (6 bases). The germline V and J ends were trimmed by 3 bases and 8 bases, with 17 bases remaining between them. The V gene's germline CDR1 is SGHNT and CDR2 YYREEE (reference sequence). The CDR3 loop spans 15 amino acids. CDR3 DNA: TGTGCCAGCAGCTGGGGGGTCGGAACCAAGGGGGAGCTGTTTTTT. Its translation: CASSWGVGTKGELFF.